In this sample, the clone carrying this T cell receptor beta chain turned up many times. Its antigen remains unknown. V shed 7 bases, J shed 4 bases, and the junction held 9 bases outside the gene matches. Germline CDR1 and CDR2: MNHNS and SASEGT. The CDR3 totals 14 residues. The record originates from a study of T cells after yellow fever vaccination. Study-wide points: Researchers noted that a small share of clonotypes showed up in both CD4 and CD8 compartments.

TCRdb used MiXCR to reprocess the 5' RACE reads, holding one entry per CDR3 protein. Here the sample spans some 260,000 distinct CDR3 sequences, 5.2% being singletons. This sample comprised CD4+ T cells sorted from PBMCs, obtained on the day of the yellow fever booster vaccination. V gene TRBV6-1 combines with J gene TRBJ2-5; 7 positions agree with TRBD2. The clonotype originates from a young man who received the YFV17D yellow fever vaccine. The DNA of the CDR3 is TGTGCCAGCACCCCTCCCAGGGAGGGAGAGACCCAGTACTTC. It encodes CASTPPREGETQYF.